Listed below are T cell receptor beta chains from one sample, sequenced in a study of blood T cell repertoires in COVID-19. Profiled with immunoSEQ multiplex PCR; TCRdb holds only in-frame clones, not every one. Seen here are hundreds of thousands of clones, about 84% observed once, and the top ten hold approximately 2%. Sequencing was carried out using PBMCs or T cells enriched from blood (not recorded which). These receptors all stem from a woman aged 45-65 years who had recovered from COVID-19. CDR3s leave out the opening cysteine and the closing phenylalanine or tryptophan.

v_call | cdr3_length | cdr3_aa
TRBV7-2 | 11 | ASSSPGLNEQY
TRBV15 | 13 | ATSRDLGGAQPQH
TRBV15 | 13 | ATSIGTGAYNEQF
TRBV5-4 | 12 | ASSFYPTGDGYT
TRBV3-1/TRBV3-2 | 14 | ASSLPRTSWTGELF
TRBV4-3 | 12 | ASSQGERGQSYT
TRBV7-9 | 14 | ASSPAGRGGFYEQF
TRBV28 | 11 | ASSLTANYGYT
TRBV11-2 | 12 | ASSWTGGYNEQF
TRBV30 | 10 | AWGGDSYEQY
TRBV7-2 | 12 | ASSRPVAGYTQY
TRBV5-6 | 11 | ASNQGAYNEQF
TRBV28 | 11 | ASNLAGPDTQY
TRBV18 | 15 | ASSPPSLAGATNEQF
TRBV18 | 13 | ASSPRDGLKDTIY
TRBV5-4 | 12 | ASSFEGGLYEQY
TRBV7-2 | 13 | ASSLRGGEYTEAF
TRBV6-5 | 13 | ASSYSYGRAEKLF
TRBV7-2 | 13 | ASSQGMSRKNIQY
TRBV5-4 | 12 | ASSLGGREDGYT
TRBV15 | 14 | ATSRGVGTGSDEAF
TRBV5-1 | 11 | ASSFGADYEQY
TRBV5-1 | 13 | ASSRSGARTDTQY
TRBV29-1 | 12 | SAEGPSGTDTQY
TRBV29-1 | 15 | SVGEGWKSSGANVLT